This T cell receptor beta chain was recorded in a study of shared clonotypes between healthy human individuals. Study outcomes and limitations: Generation of non-shared clonotypes was less probable than generation of clonotypes shared by all four donors.

The protocol was immunoSEQ multiplex PCR, while the TCRdb copy is restricted to in-frame clones and leaves out a portion. The sample consists of 850,000 to 1,100,000 clones, roughly 77% of them appearing once. There are many counts of this clone. The antigen remains undetermined. This sample also contains other DNA sequences that code for the same CDR3. This CDR3 region has 15 residues. CDR1 and CDR2 (germline): SGDLS, YYNGEE. V gave up 4 bases and J gave up 0 bases, with 14 bases separating them. The sequence came from a man between 18 and 29 years old in good health. Some clones in this sample may be carry-over from other donors' samples. This chain connects TRBV9 to TRBJ2-7; D is undetermined. Sequenced: memory CD4+ T cells from PBMCs. The subset here: CD45RA-negative fraction. The CDR3 loop is CASSPGGSRSYEQYF. The CDR3 nucleotides read TGTGCCAGCAGCCCTGGCGGATCGCGCTCCTACGAGCAGTACTTC.